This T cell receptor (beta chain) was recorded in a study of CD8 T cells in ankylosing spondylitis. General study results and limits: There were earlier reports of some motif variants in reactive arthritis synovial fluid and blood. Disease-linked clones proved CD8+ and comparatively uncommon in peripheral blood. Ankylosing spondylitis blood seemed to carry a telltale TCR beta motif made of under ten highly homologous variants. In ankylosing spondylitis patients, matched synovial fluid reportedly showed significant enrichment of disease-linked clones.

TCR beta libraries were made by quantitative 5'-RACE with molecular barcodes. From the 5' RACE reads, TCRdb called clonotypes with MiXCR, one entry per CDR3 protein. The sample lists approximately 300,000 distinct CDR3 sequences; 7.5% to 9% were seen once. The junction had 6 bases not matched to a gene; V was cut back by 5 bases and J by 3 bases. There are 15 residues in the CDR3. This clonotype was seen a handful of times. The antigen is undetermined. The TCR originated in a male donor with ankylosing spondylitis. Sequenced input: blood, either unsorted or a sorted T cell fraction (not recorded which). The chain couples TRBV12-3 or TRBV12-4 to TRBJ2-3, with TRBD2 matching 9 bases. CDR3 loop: CASSPGREGTDTQYF. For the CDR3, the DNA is TGTGCCAGCAGTCCAGGGCGGGAGGGAACAGATACGCAGTATTTT.